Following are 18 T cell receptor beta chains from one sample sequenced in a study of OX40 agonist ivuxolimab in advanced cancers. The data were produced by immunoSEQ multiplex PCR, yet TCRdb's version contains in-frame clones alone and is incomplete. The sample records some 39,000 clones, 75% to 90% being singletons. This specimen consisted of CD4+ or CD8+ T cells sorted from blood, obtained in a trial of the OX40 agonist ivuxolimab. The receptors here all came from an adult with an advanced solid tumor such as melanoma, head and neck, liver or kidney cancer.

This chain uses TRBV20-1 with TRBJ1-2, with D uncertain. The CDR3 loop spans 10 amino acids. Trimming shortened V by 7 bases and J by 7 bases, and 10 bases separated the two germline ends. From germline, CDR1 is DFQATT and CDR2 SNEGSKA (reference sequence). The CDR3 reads CSVGGSGYTF. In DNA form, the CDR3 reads TGCAGTGTGGGTGGCTCTGGCTACACCTTC.

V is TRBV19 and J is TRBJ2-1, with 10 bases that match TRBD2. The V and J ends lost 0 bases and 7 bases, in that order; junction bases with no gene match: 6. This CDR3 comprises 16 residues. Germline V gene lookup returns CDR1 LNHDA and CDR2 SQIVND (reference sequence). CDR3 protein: CASSIDASGSLNEQFF. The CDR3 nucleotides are TGTGCCAGTAGTATAGATGCTAGCGGGAGTCTTAATGAGCAGTTCTTC.

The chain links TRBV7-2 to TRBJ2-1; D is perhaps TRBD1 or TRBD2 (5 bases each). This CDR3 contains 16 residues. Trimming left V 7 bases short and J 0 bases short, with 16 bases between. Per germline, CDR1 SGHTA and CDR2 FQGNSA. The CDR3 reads CASNLGAGPSYNEQFF. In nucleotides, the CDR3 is TGTGCCAGCAACCTAGGGGCGGGCCCCTCCTACAATGAGCAGTTCTTC.

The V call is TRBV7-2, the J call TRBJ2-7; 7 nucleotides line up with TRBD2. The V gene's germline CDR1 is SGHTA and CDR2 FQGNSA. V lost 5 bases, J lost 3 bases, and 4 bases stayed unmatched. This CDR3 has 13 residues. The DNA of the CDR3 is TGTGCCAGCAGCCGGGACTACGACTACGAGCAGTACTTC. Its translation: CASSRDYDYEQYF.

Here the CDR3 DNA reads TGTGCCAGCAGCTCCCCGATTTATACCGGGGAGCTGTTTTTT. Protein: CASSSPIYTGELFF. The chain is built from TRBV7-9 and TRBJ2-2; D gene ambiguous. The CDR3 is 14 residues long. CDR1 and CDR2 from the germline V gene are SEHNR and FQNEAQ (reference sequence). Between the trimmed V and J ends, which lost 4 bases and 5 bases, there was a span of 11 bases.

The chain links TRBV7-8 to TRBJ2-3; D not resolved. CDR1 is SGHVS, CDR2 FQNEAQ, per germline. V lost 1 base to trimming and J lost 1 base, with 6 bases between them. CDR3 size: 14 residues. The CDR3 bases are TGTGCCAGCAGCTTAGAAGAGGGCACAGATACGCAGTATTTT. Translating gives CASSLEEGTDTQYF.

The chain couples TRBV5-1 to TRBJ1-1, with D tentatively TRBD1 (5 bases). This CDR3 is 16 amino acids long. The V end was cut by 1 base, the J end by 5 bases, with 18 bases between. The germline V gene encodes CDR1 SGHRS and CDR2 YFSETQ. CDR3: CASSLLTPGIDTEAFF. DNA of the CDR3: TGCGCCAGCAGCTTGTTAACTCCAGGGATTGATACTGAAGCTTTCTTT.

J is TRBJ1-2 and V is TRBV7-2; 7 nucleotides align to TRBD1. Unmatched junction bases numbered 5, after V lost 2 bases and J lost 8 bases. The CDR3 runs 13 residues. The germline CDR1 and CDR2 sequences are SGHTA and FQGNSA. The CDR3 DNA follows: TGTGCCAGCAGCTTAACTTCAGGGGGAGGCTACACCTTC. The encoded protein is CASSLTSGGGYTF.

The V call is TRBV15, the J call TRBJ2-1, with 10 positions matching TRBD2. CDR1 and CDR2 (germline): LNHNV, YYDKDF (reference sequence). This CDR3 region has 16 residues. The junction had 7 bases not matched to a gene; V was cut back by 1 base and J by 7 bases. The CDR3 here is CATSRGRSGRANEQFF. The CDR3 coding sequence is TGTGCCACCAGCAGAGGTAGGAGCGGGAGGGCGAATGAGCAGTTCTTC.

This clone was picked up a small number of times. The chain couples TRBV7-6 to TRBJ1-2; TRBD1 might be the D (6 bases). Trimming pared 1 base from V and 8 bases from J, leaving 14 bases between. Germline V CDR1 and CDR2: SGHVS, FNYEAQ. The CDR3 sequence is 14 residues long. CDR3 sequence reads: CASSLEPGAGGYTF. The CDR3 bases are TGTGCCAGCAGCTTAGAGCCGGGGGCCGGGGGCTACACCTTC.

Written as DNA, the CDR3 is TGTGCCTGGAGACCAAAACCGGGACAGTCAAACTATGGCTACACCTTC. Its protein is CAWRPKPGQSNYGYTF. The rearrangement joins TRBV30 to TRBJ1-2, with TRBD1 identical over 7 bases. The CDR3 has 16 amino acids. The junction had 12 bases not matched to a gene; V was cut back by 3 bases and J by 2 bases. Germline V lookup: CDR1 GTSNPN, CDR2 SVGIG (reference sequence).

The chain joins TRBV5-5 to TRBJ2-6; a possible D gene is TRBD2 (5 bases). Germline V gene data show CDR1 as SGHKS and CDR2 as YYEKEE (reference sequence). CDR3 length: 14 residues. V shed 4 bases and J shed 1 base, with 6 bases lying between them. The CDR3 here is CASSLASGANVLTF. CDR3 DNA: TGTGCCAGCAGCCTAGCTTCTGGGGCCAACGTCCTGACTTTC.

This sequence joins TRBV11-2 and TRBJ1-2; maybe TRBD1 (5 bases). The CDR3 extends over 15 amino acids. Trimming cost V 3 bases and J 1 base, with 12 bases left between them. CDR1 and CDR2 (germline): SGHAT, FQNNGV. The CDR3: CASSFMGGGNYGYTF. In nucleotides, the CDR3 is TGTGCCAGCAGCTTCATGGGTGGGGGTAACTATGGCTACACCTTC.

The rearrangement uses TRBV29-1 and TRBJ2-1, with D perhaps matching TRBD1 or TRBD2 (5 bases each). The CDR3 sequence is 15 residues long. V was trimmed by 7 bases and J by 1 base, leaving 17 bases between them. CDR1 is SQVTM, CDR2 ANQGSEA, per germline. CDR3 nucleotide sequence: TGCAGCGCCTGTTCCGGGACGAATTCCTACAATGAGCAGTTCTTC. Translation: CSACSGTNSYNEQFF.

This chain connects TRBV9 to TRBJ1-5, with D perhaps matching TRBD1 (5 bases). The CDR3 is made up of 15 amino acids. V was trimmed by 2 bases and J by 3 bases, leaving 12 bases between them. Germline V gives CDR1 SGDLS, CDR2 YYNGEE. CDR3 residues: CASSVGGSDNQPQHF. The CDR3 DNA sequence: TGTGCCAGCAGCGTGGGGGGGTCAGACAATCAGCCCCAGCATTTT.

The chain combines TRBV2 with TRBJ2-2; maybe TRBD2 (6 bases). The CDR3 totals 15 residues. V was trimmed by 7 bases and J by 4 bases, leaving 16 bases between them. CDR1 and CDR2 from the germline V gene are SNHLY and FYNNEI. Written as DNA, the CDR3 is TGTGCCAGCAAGCGGGCCCTCTCGGGCACCGGGGAGCTGTTTTTT. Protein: CASKRALSGTGELFF.

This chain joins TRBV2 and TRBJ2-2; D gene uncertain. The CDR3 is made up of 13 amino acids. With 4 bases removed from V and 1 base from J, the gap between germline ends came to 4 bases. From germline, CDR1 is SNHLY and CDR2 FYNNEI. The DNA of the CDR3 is TGTGCCAGCAGTGGGGAGAACACCGGGGAGCTGTTTTTT. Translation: CASSGENTGELFF. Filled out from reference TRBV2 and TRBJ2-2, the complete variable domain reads EPEVTQTPSHQVTQMGQEVILRCVPISNHLYFYWYRQILGQKVEFLVSFYNNEISEKSEIFDDQFSVERPDGSNFTLKIRSTKLEDSAMYFCASSGENTGELFFGEGSRLTVL.

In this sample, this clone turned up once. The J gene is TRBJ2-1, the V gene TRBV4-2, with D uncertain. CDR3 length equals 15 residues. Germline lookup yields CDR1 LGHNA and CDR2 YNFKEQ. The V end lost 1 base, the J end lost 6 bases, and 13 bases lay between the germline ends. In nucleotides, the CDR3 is TGTGCCAGCAGCCAAGTCCAGGCGGAAATCAATGAGCAGTTCTTC. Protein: CASSQVQAEINEQFF.